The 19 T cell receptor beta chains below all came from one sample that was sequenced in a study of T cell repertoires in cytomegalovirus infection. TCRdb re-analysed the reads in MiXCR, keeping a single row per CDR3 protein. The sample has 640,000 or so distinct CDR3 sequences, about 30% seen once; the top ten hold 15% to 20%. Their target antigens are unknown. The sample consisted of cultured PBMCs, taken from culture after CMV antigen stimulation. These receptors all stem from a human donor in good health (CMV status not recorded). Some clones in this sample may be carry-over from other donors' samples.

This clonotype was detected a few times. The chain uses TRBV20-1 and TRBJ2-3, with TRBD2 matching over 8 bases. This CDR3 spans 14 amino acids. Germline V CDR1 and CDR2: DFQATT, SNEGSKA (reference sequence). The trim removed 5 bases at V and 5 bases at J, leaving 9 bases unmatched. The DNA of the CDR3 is TGCAGTGCTCGTTTAGCGGGAAGCGGAGATACGCAGTATTTT. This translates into CSARLAGSGDTQYF.

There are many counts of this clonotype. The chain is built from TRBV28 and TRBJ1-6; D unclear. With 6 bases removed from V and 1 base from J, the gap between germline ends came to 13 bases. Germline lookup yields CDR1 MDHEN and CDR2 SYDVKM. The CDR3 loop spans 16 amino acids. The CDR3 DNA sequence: TGTGCCAGCAGGTCTACGACGAAATCCTATAATTCACCCCTCCACTTT. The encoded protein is CASRSTTKSYNSPLHF.

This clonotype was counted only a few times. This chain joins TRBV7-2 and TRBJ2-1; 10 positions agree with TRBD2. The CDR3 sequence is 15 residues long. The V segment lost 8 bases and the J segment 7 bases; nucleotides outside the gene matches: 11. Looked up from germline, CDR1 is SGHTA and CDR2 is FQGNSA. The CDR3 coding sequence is TGTGCCAGCCGGGGGCGTCTAGCGGGAGAGAATGAGCAGTTCTTC. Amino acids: CASRGRLAGENEQFF.

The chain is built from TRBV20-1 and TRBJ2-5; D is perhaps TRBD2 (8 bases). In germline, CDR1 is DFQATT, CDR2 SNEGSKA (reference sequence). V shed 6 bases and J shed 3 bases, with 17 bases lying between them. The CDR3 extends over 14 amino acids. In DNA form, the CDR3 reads TGCAGTGCCAGTAGCGGGACAGCGGAAGAGACCCAGTACTTC. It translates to CSASSGTAEETQYF.

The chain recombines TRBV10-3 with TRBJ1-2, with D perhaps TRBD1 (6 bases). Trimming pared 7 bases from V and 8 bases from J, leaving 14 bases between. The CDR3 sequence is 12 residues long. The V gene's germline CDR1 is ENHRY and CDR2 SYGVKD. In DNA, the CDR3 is TGTGCCATCAAGTACAGGGATGGCGGCTACACCTTC. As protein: CAIKYRDGGYTF.

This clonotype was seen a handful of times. The CDR3 spells CASRVTGEGNTEAFF. Here the CDR3 DNA reads TGTGCCAGCAGGGTAACAGGGGAAGGGAACACTGAAGCTTTCTTT. The chain combines TRBV6-1 with TRBJ1-1; 7 positions agree with TRBD1. The CDR3 spans 15 residues. Germline lookup yields CDR1 MNHNS and CDR2 SASEGT. The ends lost 6 bases at V and 1 base at J; junction bases unmatched: 8.

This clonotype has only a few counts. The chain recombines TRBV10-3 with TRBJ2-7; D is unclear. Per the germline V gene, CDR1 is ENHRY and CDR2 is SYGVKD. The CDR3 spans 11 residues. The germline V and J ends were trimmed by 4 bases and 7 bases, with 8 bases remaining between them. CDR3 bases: TGTGCCATCAGTGTACGAGCGGAGCAGTACTTC. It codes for CAISVRAEQYF.

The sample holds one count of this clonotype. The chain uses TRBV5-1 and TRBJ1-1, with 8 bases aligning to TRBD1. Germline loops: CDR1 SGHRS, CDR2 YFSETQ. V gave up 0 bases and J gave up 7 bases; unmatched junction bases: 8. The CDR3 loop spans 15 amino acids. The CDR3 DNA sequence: TGCGCCAGCAGCTTGGCTTTCGCCGGGACAGGTGAAGCTTTCTTT. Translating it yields CASSLAFAGTGEAFF.

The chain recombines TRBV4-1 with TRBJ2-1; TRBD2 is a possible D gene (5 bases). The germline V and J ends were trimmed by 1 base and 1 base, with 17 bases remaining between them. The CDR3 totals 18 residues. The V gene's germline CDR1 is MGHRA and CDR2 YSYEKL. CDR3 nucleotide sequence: TGCGCCAGCAGCCAAGCCCCGGGGAATACTAGGTCCTACAATGAGCAGTTCTTC. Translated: CASSQAPGNTRSYNEQFF.

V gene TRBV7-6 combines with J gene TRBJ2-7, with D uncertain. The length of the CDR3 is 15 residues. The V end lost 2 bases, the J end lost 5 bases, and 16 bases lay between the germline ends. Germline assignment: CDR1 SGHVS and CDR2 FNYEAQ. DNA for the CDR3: TGTGCCAGCAGCTTAAGAGGACGGACGGTAGACGAGCAGTACTTC. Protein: CASSLRGRTVDEQYF. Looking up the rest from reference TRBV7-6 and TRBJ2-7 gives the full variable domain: GAGVSQSPRYKVTKRGQDVALRCDPISGHVSLYWYRQALGQGPEFLTYFNYEAQQDKSGLPNDRFSAERPEGSISTLTIQRTEQRDSAMYRCASSLRGRTVDEQYFGPGTRLTVT.

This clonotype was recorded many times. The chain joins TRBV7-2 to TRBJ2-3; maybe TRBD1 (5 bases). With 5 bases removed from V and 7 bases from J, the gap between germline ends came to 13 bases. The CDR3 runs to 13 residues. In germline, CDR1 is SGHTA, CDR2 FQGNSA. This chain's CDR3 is CASSPLGANTQYF. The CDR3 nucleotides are TGTGCCAGCAGCCCCCTTGGGGCTAATACGCAGTATTTT.

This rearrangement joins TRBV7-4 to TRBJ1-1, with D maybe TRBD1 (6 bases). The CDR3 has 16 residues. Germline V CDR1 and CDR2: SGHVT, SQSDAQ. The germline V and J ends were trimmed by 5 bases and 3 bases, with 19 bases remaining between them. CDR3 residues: CASSTRGAWVDTEAFF. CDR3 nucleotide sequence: TGTGCCAGCAGCACCCGGGGGGCCTGGGTGGACACTGAAGCTTTCTTT.

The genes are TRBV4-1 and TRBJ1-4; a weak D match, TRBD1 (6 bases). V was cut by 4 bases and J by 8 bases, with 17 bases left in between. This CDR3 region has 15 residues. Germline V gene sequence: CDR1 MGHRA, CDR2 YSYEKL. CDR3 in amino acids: CASSRSEGDGEKLFF. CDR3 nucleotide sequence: TGCGCCAGCAGCCGCTCGGAGGGGGATGGAGAAAAACTGTTTTTT.

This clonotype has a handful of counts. The CDR3 protein is CASSFDSTYEQYF. CDR3 sequence (DNA): TGTGCCAGCAGTTTCGACAGTACCTACGAGCAGTACTTC. The rearrangement links TRBV12-3 or TRBV12-4 to TRBJ2-7, with D tentatively TRBD1 (5 bases). V dropped 3 bases and J dropped 2 bases, with 8 bases sitting between them. CDR3 length: 13 residues.

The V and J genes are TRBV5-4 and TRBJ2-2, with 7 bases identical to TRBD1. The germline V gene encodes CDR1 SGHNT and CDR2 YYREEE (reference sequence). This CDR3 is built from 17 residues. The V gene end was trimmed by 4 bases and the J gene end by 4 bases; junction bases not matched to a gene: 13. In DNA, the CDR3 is TGTGCCAGCAGCCGACCGGACAGGATGGGGAGCACCGGGGAGCTGTTTTTT. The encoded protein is CASSRPDRMGSTGELFF.

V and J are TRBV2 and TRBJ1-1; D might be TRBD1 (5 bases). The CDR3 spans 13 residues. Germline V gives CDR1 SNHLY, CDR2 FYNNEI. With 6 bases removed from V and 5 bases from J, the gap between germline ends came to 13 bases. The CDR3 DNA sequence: TGTGCCAGCAGATTGGGGGTGGGGACTGAAGCTTTCTTT. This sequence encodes CASRLGVGTEAFF.

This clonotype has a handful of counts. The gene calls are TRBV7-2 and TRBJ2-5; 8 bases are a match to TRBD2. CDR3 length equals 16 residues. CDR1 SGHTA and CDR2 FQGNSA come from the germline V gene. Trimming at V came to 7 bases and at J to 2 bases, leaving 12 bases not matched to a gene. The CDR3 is CASTPRGGGWQETQYF. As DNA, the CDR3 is TGTGCCAGCACCCCGCGGGGCGGGGGGTGGCAAGAGACCCAGTACTTC.

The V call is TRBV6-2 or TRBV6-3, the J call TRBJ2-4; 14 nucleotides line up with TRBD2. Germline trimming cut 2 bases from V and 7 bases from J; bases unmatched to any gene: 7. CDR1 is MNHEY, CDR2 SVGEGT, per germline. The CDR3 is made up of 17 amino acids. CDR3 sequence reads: CASSYPTSGGARNIQYF. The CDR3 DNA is TGTGCCAGCAGTTACCCGACTAGCGGGGGGGCGAGGAACATTCAGTACTTC.

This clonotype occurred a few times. The CDR3: CASSTDPQGANTDTQYF. The DNA for the CDR3 is TGTGCCAGCAGTACGGATCCACAGGGGGCAAACACAGATACGCAGTATTTT. The chain combines TRBV2 with TRBJ2-3; 9 bases are shared with TRBD1. Trimming took 5 bases from V and 2 from J; bases not matched to a gene: 11. The CDR3 spans 17 residues. In germline, CDR1 is SNHLY, CDR2 FYNNEI.